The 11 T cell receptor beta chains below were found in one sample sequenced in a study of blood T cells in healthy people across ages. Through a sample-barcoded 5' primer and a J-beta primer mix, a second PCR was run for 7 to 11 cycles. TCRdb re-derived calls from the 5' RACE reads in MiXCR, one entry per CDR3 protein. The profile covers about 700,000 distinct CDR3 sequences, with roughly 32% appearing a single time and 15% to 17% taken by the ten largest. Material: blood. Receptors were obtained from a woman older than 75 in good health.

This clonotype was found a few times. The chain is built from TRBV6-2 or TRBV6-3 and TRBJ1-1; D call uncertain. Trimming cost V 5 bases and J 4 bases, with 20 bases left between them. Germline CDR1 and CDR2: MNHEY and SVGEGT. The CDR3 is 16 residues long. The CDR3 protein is CASSPPPPRRGTEAFF. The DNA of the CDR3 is TGTGCCAGCAGTCCGCCCCCCCCAAGGCGAGGCACTGAAGCTTTCTTT.

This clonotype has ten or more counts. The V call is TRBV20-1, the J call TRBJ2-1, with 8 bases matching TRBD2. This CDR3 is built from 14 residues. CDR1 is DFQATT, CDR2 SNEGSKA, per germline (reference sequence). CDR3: CRGHGGAAYNEQFF. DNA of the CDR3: TGCAGGGGGCACGGGGGGGCAGCCTACAATGAGCAGTTCTTC.

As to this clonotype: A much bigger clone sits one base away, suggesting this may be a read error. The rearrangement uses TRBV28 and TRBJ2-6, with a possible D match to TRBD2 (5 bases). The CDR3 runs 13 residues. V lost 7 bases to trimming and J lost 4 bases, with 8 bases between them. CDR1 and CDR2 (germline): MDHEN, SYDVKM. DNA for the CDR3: TGTGCCAGCAAACCGGGGGGGGCCAACGTCCTGACTTTC. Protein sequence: CASKPGGANVLTF.

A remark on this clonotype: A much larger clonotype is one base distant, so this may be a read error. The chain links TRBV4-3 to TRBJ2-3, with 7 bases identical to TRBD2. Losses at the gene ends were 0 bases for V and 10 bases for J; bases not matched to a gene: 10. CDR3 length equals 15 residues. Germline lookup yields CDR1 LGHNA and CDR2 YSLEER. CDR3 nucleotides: TGCGCCAGCAGCCAAGATGAAGTTTGGGGAGGGGCGCAGTATTTT. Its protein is CASSQDEVWGGAQYF.

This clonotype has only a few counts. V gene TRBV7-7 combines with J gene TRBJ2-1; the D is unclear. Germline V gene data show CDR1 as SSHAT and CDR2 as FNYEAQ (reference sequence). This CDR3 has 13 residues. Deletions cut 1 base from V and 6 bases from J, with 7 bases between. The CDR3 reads CASSLVDGNEQFF. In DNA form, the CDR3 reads TGTGCCAGCAGCTTAGTGGACGGCAATGAGCAGTTCTTC.

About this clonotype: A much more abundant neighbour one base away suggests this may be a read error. CDR3 amino acids: CASSFRQGINEKLFF. CDR3 DNA sequence: TGTGCCAGCAGCTTTCGACAGGGTATTAATGAAAAACTGTTTTTT. This chain links TRBV7-6 with TRBJ1-4; 7 nucleotides line up with TRBD1. With V trimmed by 3 bases and J by 4 bases, 5 bases remained unmatched. Germline V gene lookup returns CDR1 SGHVS and CDR2 FNYEAQ. The CDR3 loop spans 15 amino acids.

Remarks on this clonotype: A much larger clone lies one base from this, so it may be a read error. CDR3 coding DNA: TGCAGCGTTGACGACAAGGGGGAGTCTGGGGCCAACGTCCGGACTTTC. It codes for CSVDDKGESGANVRTF. The chain uses TRBV29-1 and TRBJ2-6, with D perhaps matching TRBD1 (6 bases). CDR1 is SQVTM and CDR2 is ANQGSEA in the germline V gene. CDR3 size: 16 residues.

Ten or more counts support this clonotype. This chain's CDR3 is CASSHSRGATNEKLFF. The CDR3 region has the DNA TGTGCCAGCAGCCACTCTCGAGGCGCAACTAATGAAAAACTGTTTTTT. The V and J genes are TRBV7-2 and TRBJ1-4; unclear D gene. V was trimmed by 5 bases and J by 0 bases, leaving 13 bases between them. The CDR3 loop spans 16 amino acids. Per the germline V gene, CDR1 is SGHTA and CDR2 is FQGNSA.

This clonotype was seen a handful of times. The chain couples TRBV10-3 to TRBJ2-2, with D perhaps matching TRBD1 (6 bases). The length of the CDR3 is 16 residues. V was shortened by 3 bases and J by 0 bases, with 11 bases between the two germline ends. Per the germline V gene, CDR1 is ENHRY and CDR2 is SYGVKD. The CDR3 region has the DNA TGTGCCATCAGTGAAAAGGGGGTAACGAACACCGGGGAGCTGTTTTTT. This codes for CAISEKGVTNTGELFF.

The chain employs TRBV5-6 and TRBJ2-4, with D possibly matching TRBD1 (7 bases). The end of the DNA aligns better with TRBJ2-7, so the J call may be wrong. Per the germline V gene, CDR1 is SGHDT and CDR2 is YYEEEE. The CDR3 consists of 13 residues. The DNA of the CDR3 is TGTGCCAGCAGCTACGGCAGGGGGGTCGAGCAGTACTTC. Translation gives CASSYGRGVEQYF.

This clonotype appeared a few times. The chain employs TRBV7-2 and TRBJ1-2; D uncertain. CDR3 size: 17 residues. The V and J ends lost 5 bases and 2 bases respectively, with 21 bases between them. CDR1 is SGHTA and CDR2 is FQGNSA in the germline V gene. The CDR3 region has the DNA TGTGCCAGCAGCCTAGGGTTTGGAAACAAGCTGAACTATGGCTACACCTTC. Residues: CASSLGFGNKLNYGYTF.